This T cell receptor (beta chain) emerged from a study of early T cells in non-severe SARS-CoV-2 infection. At the level of the study: Bulk RNA from unsorted whole blood was sequenced; chains were unpaired.

General study points: In VDJdb matching, anti-spike CD8 responses were favored while private and CD4 specificities went missing.

Only a few counts were recorded for this clonotype. The antigen is undetermined. MiXCR, run by TCRdb on the 5' RACE reads, gives a single entry per CDR3 protein. This table holds roughly 100,000 distinct CDR3 sequences, around 14% found once. The sample consisted of whole blood. This receptor was obtained from an adult who was a healthcare worker with PCR-confirmed SARS-CoV-2 infection or an uninfected control (not recorded which).

CDR3 protein: CASQDRGLTQYF. The CDR3 DNA reads as TGTGCCAGCCAGGACAGGGGCTTGACCCAGTACTTC. The rearrangement links TRBV27 to TRBJ2-5; TRBD1 aligns across 9 bases. Looked up from germline, CDR1 is MNHEY and CDR2 is SMNVEV (reference sequence). There are 12 residues in the CDR3. Losses at the gene ends were 8 bases for V and 7 bases for J; bases not matched to a gene: 5.